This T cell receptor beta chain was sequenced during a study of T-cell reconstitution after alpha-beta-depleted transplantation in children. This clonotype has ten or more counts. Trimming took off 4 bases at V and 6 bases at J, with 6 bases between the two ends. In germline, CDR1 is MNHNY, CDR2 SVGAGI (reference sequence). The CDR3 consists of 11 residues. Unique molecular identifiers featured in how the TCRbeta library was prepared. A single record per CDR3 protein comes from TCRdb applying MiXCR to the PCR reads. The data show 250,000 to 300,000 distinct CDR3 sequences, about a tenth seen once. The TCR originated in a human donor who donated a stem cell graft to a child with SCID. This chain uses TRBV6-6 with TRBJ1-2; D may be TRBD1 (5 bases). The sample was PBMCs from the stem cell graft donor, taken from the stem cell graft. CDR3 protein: CASSSRDGYTF. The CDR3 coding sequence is TGTGCCAGCAGTTCCAGGGATGGCTACACCTTC.